This T cell receptor (beta chain) was found in a study of blood T cell repertoires in COVID-19. Study as a whole: Whether acute or convalescent, the COVID-19 samples came from the United States, Italy and Spain. Sources were T cells, B-cell-depleted T cells, or PBMCs; the material itself was cDNA or gDNA.

How the authors handled the data: How many nucleated cells were present was estimated from reference gene primer amplification. The data were produced by immunoSEQ multiplex PCR, yet TCRdb's version contains in-frame clones alone and is incomplete. The V and J calls and clone size come from that table; D and trimming were worked out from the DNA. Among about 98,000 clones listed, 87% were seen once. The receptor comes from a man in his sixties or seventies with acute or convalescent COVID-19. Sequences were obtained from peripheral blood.

CDR3 in amino acids: CASSPGTGGDSSTDTQYF. Written as DNA, the CDR3 is TGTGCCAGCAGCCCAGGGACAGGGGGCGATTCTAGCACAGATACGCAGTATTTT. The chain is built from TRBV7-9 and TRBJ2-3; 12 bases map to TRBD1. CDR3 length equals 18 residues. J gave up 0 bases and V 5 bases, and 9 bases lay outside the gene matches. Germline V CDR1 and CDR2: SEHNR, FQNEAQ (reference sequence).